The rows below give T cell receptor beta chains drawn from one sample of a study of cytomegalovirus exposure and HLA in healthy donors. The assay was immunoSEQ multiplex PCR, and TCRdb's table has in-frame clones only and misses some. The sample lists 140,000 or so clones; approximately 80% were seen once. What was sequenced was PBMCs. The receptors were gathered from a man aged 40-55 years in good health and CMV-seronegative. The CDR3 runs from the conserved cysteine through the conserved F or W. Each record gives: V gene, J gene, CDR3 protein.

V: TRBV10-3; J: TRBJ1-2; CDR3: CATRAGGDFDGYTF
V: TRBV5-4; J: TRBJ1-2; CDR3: CASSLDRYDYGYTF
V: TRBV11-2; J: TRBJ2-2; CDR3: CASSLVPAGGGSYGELFF
V: TRBV10-2; J: TRBJ2-3; CDR3: CASSESLLAGEADTQYF
V: TRBV5-1; J: TRBJ2-1; CDR3: CASSLVAGDYNEQFF
V: TRBV30; J: TRBJ2-1; CDR3: CAWNPAGGYNEQFF
V: TRBV27; J: TRBJ1-5; CDR3: CASRTGNQPQHF
V: TRBV6-1; J: -; CDR3: CASSETGNSYEQYF
V: TRBV14; J: TRBJ2-7; CDR3: CASSPTILVAAYEQYF
V: TRBV5-5; J: TRBJ2-1; CDR3: CASSSQGADEQFF
V: TRBV6-5; J: TRBJ1-1; CDR3: CASSYWQGGMNTEAFF
V: TRBV29-1; J: TRBJ1-4; CDR3: CSVGGQAGEKLFF
V: TRBV11-3; J: TRBJ2-5; CDR3: CASSRTSGGARETQYF
V: TRBV30; J: TRBJ2-1; CDR3: CAWSPGLAGGPTYNEQFF
V: TRBV30; J: TRBJ2-5; CDR3: CAWSVGSTRQETQYF
V: TRBV7-6; J: -; CDR3: CASSLGQVASEQYF
V: TRBV28; J: TRBJ1-1; CDR3: CASRGTGKGLEAFF
V: TRBV28; J: TRBJ2-7; CDR3: CARVRQSGTSGHEQYF
V: TRBV5-1; J: TRBJ1-5; CDR3: CASSLDRGYNQPQHF
V: TRBV10-1; J: TRBJ2-1; CDR3: CASSGGKGPYNEQFF
V: TRBV30; J: TRBJ1-3; CDR3: CAWTAGDLGNTIYF
V: TRBV7-2; J: TRBJ2-6; CDR3: CASSAGYRGGANVLTF
V: TRBV7-9; J: TRBJ1-2; CDR3: CASSLNLGDGYTF
V: TRBV6-6; J: TRBJ2-1; CDR3: CASISGVYNEQFF
V: TRBV27; J: TRBJ2-1; CDR3: CASSSPTGAGGNEQFF
V: TRBV11-3; J: TRBJ1-1; CDR3: CASSFGQGSNTEAFF
V: TRBV6-5; J: TRBJ2-7; CDR3: CASSYSGGPTYEQYF
V: TRBV5-6; J: TRBJ2-1; CDR3: CASRGRIGTSNEQFF
V: TRBV29-1; J: TRBJ2-3; CDR3: CSGSGTSGADTQYF
V: TRBV6-5; J: TRBJ2-7; CDR3: CASSTSTGTYEQYF
V: TRBV2; J: TRBJ2-3; CDR3: CASRLAGDTQYF
V: TRBV7-3; J: TRBJ2-5; CDR3: CASSEGLAGQETQYF
V: TRBV9; J: TRBJ2-7; CDR3: CASSVGPGYEQYF
V: TRBV4-1; J: TRBJ1-1; CDR3: CASSRGPSGDTEAFF
V: TRBV7-2; J: TRBJ2-5; CDR3: CASSLAPLAGGTLEQETQYF
V: TRBV13; J: TRBJ2-5; CDR3: CASSARRAAIQETQYF
V: TRBV4-1; J: TRBJ2-1; CDR3: CASSHPRTGQQFF
V: TRBV29-1; J: TRBJ2-1; CDR3: CSVERASGGLYNEQFF
V: TRBV9; J: TRBJ2-1; CDR3: CASSIDRGRDEQFF
V: TRBV7-2; J: TRBJ2-3; CDR3: CASSLATGATDTQYF
V: TRBV6-1; J: TRBJ2-7; CDR3: CASMPNSYEQYF
V: TRBV28; J: TRBJ2-7; CDR3: CASSLRVIVAGGVSYEQYF
V: TRBV28; J: TRBJ2-7; CDR3: CASSLNRIYEQYF
V: TRBV5-1; J: TRBJ2-5; CDR3: CASSFGQGGETQYF
V: TRBV4-3; J: TRBJ2-1; CDR3: CASSLGTGVYNEQFF
V: TRBV7-9; J: TRBJ1-2; CDR3: CASSSQDRGGNYGYTF
V: TRBV10-3; J: TRBJ1-4; CDR3: CAISARGEEKLFF
V: TRBV27; J: TRBJ2-1; CDR3: CASSFLSGDTSGVNNEQFF
V: TRBV7-2; J: -; CDR3: CASTPYSGSSYEQYF
V: TRBV6-4; J: TRBJ2-3; CDR3: CASSDSPQGADTQYF
V: TRBV20-1; J: TRBJ2-1; CDR3: CRPAGHNEQFF
V: TRBV6-1; J: TRBJ2-5; CDR3: CASSEQGTSPPKTQYF
V: TRBV2; J: -; CDR3: CASRVLYEQYF
V: TRBV18; J: TRBJ2-1; CDR3: CASSLTEYNEQFF
V: TRBV27; J: TRBJ1-1; CDR3: CASSPRGFGRIPEAFF
V: TRBV6-1; J: TRBJ2-1; CDR3: CASSVGRWGGNEQFF
V: TRBV6-1; J: TRBJ1-2; CDR3: CASSERTFGYTF
V: TRBV5-6; J: TRBJ2-7; CDR3: CASSLGPGTGEQYF
V: TRBV6-5; J: TRBJ2-7; CDR3: CASSYSAGAPYEQYF
V: TRBV27; J: TRBJ2-7; CDR3: CASSLLGDEQYF